This T cell receptor beta chain derives from a study of T cell changes during pregnancy in multiple sclerosis. Libraries were prepared by immunoSEQ multiplex PCR; TCRdb keeps only in-frame clonotypes and omits some of them. This sample has about 31,000 clones, with about 91% found just once. The CDR3 covers 12 residues. CDR1 is SEHNR and CDR2 is FQNEAQ in the germline V gene (reference sequence). The junction had 1 base not matched to a gene; V was cut back by 8 bases and J by 0 bases. This clonotype was sampled from a female donor with multiple sclerosis, enrolled in a pregnancy study. The J gene is TRBJ2-7, the V gene TRBV7-9; TRBD1 aligns across 7 bases. The source material was CD8+ T cells from peripheral blood mononuclear cells, sampled in the first trimester of pregnancy. For the CDR3, the DNA is TGTGCCAGCTCAGGGGGCTCCTACGAGCAGTACTTC. Protein product: CASSGGSYEQYF. The whole variable domain, remainder taken from reference TRBV7-9 and TRBJ2-7, is DTGVSQNPRHKITKRGQNVTFRCDPISEHNRLYWYRQTLGQGPEFLTYFQNEAQLEKSRLLSDRFSAERPKGSFSTLEIQRTEQGDSAMYLCASSGGSYEQYFGPGTRLTVT.